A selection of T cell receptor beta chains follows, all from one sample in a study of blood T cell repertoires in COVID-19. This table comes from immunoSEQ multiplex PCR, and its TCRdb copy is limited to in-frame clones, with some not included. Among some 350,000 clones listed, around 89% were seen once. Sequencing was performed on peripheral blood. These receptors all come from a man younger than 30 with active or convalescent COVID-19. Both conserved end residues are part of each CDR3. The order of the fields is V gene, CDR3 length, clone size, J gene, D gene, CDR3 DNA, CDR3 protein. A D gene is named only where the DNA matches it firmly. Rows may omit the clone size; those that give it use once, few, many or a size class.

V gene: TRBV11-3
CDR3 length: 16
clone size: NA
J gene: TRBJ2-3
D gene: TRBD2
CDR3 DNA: TGTGCCAGCAGCGCCCAAGCGGGAGCCGGCACAGATACGCAGTATTTT
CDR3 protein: CASSAQAGAGTDTQYF

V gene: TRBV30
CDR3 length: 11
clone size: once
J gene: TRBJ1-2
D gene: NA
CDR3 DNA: TGTGCCGGGGGAAGGCCGCGGGGCTACACCTTC
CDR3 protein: CAGGRPRGYTF

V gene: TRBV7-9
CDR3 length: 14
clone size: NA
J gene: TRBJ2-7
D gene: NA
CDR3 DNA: TGTGCCAGCAGCTTAGTTGGGGCTCCCGCCGAGCAGTACTTC
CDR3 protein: CASSLVGAPAEQYF

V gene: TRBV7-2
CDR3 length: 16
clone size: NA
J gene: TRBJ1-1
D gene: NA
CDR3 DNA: TGTGCCAGCAGCCGGTTCGGGGGGGTGCGGGGCACTGAAGCTTTCTTT
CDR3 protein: CASSRFGGVRGTEAFF

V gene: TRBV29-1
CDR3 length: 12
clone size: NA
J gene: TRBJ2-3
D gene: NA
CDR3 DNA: TGCAGCGTTCTCGGGTACACAGATACGCAGTATTTT
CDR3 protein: CSVLGYTDTQYF

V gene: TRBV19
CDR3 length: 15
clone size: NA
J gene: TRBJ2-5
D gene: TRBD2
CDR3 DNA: TGTGCCAGTACTCGTAGGGCGGGAGTAGGGGAGACCCAGTACTTC
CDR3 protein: CASTRRAGVGETQYF

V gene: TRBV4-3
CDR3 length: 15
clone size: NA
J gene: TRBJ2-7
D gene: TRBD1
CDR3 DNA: TGCGCCAGCAGCCAAGATAACAGGGGGTTCTACGAGCAGTACTTC
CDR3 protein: CASSQDNRGFYEQYF

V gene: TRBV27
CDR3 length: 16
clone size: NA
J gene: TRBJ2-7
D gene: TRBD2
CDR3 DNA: TGTGCCAGCAGCCGGGGACTAGCGGGAGTGGATTACGAGCAGTACTTC
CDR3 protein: CASSRGLAGVDYEQYF

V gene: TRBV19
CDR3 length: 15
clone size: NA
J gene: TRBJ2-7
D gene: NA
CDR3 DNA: TGTGCCAGTAGTCTTGGAGCCAAAAACGCCTACGAGCAGTACTTC
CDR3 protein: CASSLGAKNAYEQYF

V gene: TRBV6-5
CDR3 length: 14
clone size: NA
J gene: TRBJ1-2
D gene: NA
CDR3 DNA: TGTGCCAGCAGCCCCGGGGGGTTAACTAATGGCTACACCTTC
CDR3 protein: CASSPGGLTNGYTF

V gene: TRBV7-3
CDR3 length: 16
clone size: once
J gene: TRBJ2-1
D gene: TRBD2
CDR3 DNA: TGTGCCAGCAGCCAATATGGCGGGAGCTCCTACAATGAGCAGTTCTTC
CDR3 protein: CASSQYGGSSYNEQFF

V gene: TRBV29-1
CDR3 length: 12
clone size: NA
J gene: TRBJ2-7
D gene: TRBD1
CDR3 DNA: TGCAGCGCTTCGGGACAGGGTTACGAGCAGTACTTC
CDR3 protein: CSASGQGYEQYF

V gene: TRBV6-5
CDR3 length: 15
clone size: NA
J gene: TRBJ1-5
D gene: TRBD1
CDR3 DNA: TGTGCCAGCAGTCGACAGGGAGGCGGCAATCAGCCCCAGCATTTT
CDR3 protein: CASSRQGGGNQPQHF

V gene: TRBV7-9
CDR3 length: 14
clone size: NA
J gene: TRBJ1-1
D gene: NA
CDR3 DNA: TGTGCCAGCAGGATAAACACAGGGAACACTGAAGCTTTCTTT
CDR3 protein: CASRINTGNTEAFF

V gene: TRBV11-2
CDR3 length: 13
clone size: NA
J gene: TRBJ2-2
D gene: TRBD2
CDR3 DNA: TGTGCCAGCAGCCGGGAGGGACCCGGGGAGCTGTTTTTT
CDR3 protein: CASSREGPGELFF

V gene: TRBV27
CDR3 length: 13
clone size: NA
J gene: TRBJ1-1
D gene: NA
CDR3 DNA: TGTGCCAGCCGGAGAGGGCCGGACACTGAAGCTTTCTTT
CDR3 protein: CASRRGPDTEAFF

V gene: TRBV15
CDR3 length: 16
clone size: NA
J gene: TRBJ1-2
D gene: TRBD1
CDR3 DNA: TGTGCCACCAGCAGAGTCGTGACAGGGCGATTCTATGGCTACACCTTC
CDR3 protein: CATSRVVTGRFYGYTF

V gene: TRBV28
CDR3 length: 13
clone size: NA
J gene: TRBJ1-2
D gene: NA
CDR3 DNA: TGTGCCAGCAATCTCCGGACAGACTATGGCTACACCTTC
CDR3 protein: CASNLRTDYGYTF

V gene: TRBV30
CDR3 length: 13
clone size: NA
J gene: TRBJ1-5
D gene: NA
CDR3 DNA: TGTGCCTGGAGTGGAGGGAACAATCAGCCCCAGCATTTT
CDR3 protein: CAWSGGNNQPQHF

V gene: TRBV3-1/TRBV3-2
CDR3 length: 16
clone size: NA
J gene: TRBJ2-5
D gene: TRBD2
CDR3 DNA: TGTGCCAGCAGCCAAGCGGCTAGCGGGAGAGAAGAGACCCAGTACTTC
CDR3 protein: CASSQAASGREETQYF

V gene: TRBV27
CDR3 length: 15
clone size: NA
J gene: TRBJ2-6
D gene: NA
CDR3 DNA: TGTGCCAGCAGTTTAAAGCCCTCTGGGGCCAACGTCCTGACTTTC
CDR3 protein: CASSLKPSGANVLTF

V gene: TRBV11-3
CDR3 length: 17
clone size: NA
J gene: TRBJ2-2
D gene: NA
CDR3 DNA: TGTGCCAGCAGCTTAGATTTAGCGAGGGGGGGCACCGGGGAGCTGTTTTTT
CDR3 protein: CASSLDLARGGTGELFF

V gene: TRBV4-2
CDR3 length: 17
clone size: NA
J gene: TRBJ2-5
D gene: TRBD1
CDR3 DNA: TGTGCCAGCAGCCAAGGAGAAACAGGGGGCCTGAGAGAGACCCAGTACTTC
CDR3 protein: CASSQGETGGLRETQYF

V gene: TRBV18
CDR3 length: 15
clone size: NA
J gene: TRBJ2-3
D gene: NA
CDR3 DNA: TGTGCCAGCTCACAGGGACTTCCACGATTAGATACGCAGTATTTT
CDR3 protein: CASSQGLPRLDTQYF

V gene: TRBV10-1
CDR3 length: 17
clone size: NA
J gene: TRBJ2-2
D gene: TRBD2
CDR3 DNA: TGCGCCAGCAGTGCCTCACTAGCGGGGGGCGGGATCGGGGAGCTGTTTTTT
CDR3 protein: CASSASLAGGGIGELFF

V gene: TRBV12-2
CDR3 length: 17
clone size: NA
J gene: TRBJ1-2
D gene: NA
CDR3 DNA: TGTGCAAGTCGCTTAAGCACAGGGGGCGCGGTTCTAAGTGGCTACACCTTC
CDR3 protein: CASRLSTGGAVLSGYTF

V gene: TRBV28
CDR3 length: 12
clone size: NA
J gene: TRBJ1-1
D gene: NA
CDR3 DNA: TGTGCCGGGTCACCTCGGGGAACTGAAGCTTTCTTT
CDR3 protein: CAGSPRGTEAFF

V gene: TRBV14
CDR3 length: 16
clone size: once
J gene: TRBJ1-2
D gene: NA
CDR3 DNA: TGTGCCAGCAGCCAAGTCCGGTCACCTAACAACTATGGCTACACCTTC
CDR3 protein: CASSQVRSPNNYGYTF

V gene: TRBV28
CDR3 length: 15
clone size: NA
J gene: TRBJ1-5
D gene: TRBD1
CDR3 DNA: TGTGCCAGCAGTCCCCCGGGACAGGACCATCAGCCCCAGCATTTT
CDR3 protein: CASSPPGQDHQPQHF

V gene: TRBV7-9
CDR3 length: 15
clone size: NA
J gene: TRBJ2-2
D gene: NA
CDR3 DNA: TGTGCCAGCAGCCAATCTGGGGGCCGGGTCGGGGAGCTGTTTTTT
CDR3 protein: CASSQSGGRVGELFF

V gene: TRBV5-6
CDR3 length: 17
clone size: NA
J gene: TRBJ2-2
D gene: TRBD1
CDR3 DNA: TGTGCCAGCAGCTTGGGAGACAGGGGGTTTTACACCGGGGAGCTGTTTTTT
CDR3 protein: CASSLGDRGFYTGELFF

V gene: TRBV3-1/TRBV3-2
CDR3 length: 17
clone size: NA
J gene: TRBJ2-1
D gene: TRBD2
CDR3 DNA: TGTGCCAGCAGCCAAGTACGGGTAGCGGGAGCAGAAAGTGAGCAGTTCTTC
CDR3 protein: CASSQVRVAGAESEQFF

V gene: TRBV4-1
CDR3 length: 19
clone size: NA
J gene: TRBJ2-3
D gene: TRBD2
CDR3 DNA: TGCGCCAGCAGCCAGTATTCTAGCGGGGGGGGCCGCCCCACAGATACGCAGTATTTT
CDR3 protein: CASSQYSSGGGRPTDTQYF